This T cell receptor (beta chain) derives from a study of cytomegalovirus exposure and HLA in healthy donors. Details on this clone: Its antigen is undetermined.

Study-wide results and limits: Rates of TCR association differed by HLA locus in a later analysis, with DRB1 highest and HLA-C lowest. After further analysis at a later stage, 16,951 TCR beta sequences were associated with HLA alleles at 0.05 false discovery rate.

PCR primers comprised 60 Vbeta and 13 Jbeta primers. The repertoire was sequenced with immunoSEQ multiplex PCR; TCRdb's copy has only in-frame clones and lacks some. Of about 150,000 clones in the sample, approximately 80% were seen once. Germline V gene lookup returns CDR1 MNHEY and CDR2 SVGAGI. The CDR3 spans 14 residues. Between the trimmed V and J ends, which lost 5 bases and 4 bases, there was a span of 14 bases. The chain recombines TRBV6-5 with TRBJ1-2; perhaps TRBD1 as D (5 bases). The TCR sequence derives from a woman between 35 and 50 years old in good health and CMV-seronegative. The sample taken for sequencing was PBMCs. The chain's CDR3 is CASSDRRGGYGYTF. In DNA, the CDR3 is TGTGCCAGCAGTGACAGACGGGGGGGCTATGGCTACACCTTC.